One sample yielded the 9 T cell receptor beta chains listed below, sequenced in a study of OX40 agonist ivuxolimab in advanced cancers. The assay was immunoSEQ multiplex PCR, and TCRdb's table has in-frame clones only and misses some. The repertoire holds about 60,000 clones, with around 86% as singletons. The sample here was CD4+ or CD8+ T cells sorted from blood, taken in a trial of the OX40 agonist ivuxolimab. These receptors originate from an adult with an advanced solid tumor such as melanoma, head and neck, liver or kidney cancer.

V and J are TRBV4-3 and TRBJ1-1; unclear D gene. V dropped 0 bases and J dropped 3 bases, with 8 bases sitting between them. The CDR3 extends over 14 amino acids. Germline V gene lookup returns CDR1 LGHNA and CDR2 YSLEER. CDR3 nucleotides: TGCGCCAGCAGCCAAGATACGGGCTACACTGAAGCTTTCTTT. Its protein product is CASSQDTGYTEAFF.

The chain has TRBV5-6 and TRBJ1-1; weak D call: TRBD1 (5 bases). The germline CDR1 and CDR2 sequences are SGHDT and YYEEEE. The CDR3 is made up of 12 amino acids. Trimming removed 4 bases at V and 3 bases at J, with 7 bases between. The CDR3 region is CASSGDHTEAFF. The CDR3 nucleotides read TGTGCCAGCAGCGGGGACCACACTGAAGCTTTCTTT.

V gene TRBV29-1 combines with J gene TRBJ2-5; perhaps TRBD1 as D (6 bases). The CDR3 totals 11 residues. V was clipped by 5 bases and J by 4 bases, with 8 bases between them. Germline loops: CDR1 SQVTM, CDR2 ANQGSEA. The CDR3 DNA follows: TGCAGCGTTCAGGACAGAGAGACCCAGTACTTC. Translated, it gives CSVQDRETQYF.

The gene calls are TRBV19 and TRBJ2-3; no reliable D call. V was shortened by 1 base and J by 2 bases, with 7 bases between the two germline ends. From germline, CDR1 is LNHDA and CDR2 SQIVND (reference sequence). The CDR3 is 14 residues long. The CDR3 nucleotides are TGTGCCAGTAGTATAGTCCACATCACAGATACGCAGTATTTT. It encodes CASSIVHITDTQYF.

The CDR3 region has the DNA TGTGCCAGCAGCTCCGGAGTTGCGGGGGTGGTGAATGAGCAGTTCTTC. This sequence encodes CASSSGVAGVVNEQFF. V is TRBV11-3 and J is TRBJ2-1; TRBD2 aligns across 7 bases. The length of the CDR3 is 16 residues. The ends lost 4 bases at V and 7 bases at J; junction bases unmatched: 13. The germline V gene has CDR1 SGHNT and CDR2 YENEEA.

The genes are TRBV28 and TRBJ2-7, with 7 nucleotides matching TRBD1. The ends lost 6 bases at V and 4 bases at J; junction bases unmatched: 9. This CDR3 comprises 14 residues. CDR1 MDHEN and CDR2 SYDVKM come from the germline V gene. CDR3 in amino acids: CASSPPGQHYEQYF. The CDR3 DNA sequence: TGTGCCAGCAGCCCTCCGGGACAGCATTACGAGCAGTACTTC.

This sequence joins TRBV5-3 and TRBJ1-2; the D gene is possibly TRBD1 (6 bases). TRBV5-3 is an ORF; its function is uncertain. CDR3 length equals 20 residues. The V and J ends lost 4 bases and 1 base respectively, with 29 bases between them. The DNA of the CDR3 is TGTGCCAGAAGCACAGGACAGCCGATCTTCCCCCGGGGCTATAACTATGGCTACACCTTC. Its protein product is CARSTGQPIFPRGYNYGYTF.

This chain links TRBV5-1 with TRBJ2-3; 7 nucleotides agree with TRBD1. This CDR3 is built from 16 residues. Losses at the gene ends were 4 bases for V and 2 bases for J; bases not matched to a gene: 10. Germline assignment: CDR1 SGHRS and CDR2 YFSETQ. CDR3 DNA sequence: TGCGCCAGCAGCGAGGGACAGCTAACAACCACAGATACGCAGTATTTT. Translated, it gives CASSEGQLTTTDTQYF.

This rearrangement joins TRBV2 to TRBJ1-6; D gene ambiguous. V gave up 2 bases and J gave up 5 bases, with 7 bases separating them. The CDR3 has 14 amino acids. From germline, CDR1 is SNHLY and CDR2 FYNNEI. The CDR3 sequence is CASSELIHNSPLHF. The CDR3 nucleotides are TGTGCCAGCAGTGAACTGATCCATAATTCACCCCTCCACTTT.